The T cell receptor (beta chain) under discussion was sequenced for a study of CD8+CD57+ T cells in acquired aplastic anemia. Across the whole study: The DNA of sorted CD4+ and CD8+ cells averaged roughly 3.2 ug.

TCR beta VDJ and CDR3 profiles were obtained from a genomic DNA template. TCRdb re-derived calls from the reads in MiXCR, one entry per CDR3 protein. Of about 210,000 distinct CDR3 sequences listed, around 63% are singletons. There are many counts of this clonotype. There are 17 residues in the CDR3. Trimming cost V 4 bases and J 1 base, with 19 bases left between them. Germline CDR1 and CDR2: SGHTA and FQGNSA. This clonotype was sampled from a human donor in good health. The chain is built from TRBV7-2 and TRBJ1-1, with D perhaps TRBD1 (6 bases). The sample consisted of sorted CD4+, CD8+, or CD8+CD57+ T cells (not recorded which) from PBMCs. This chain's CDR3 is CASSSWTARIPNTEAFF. CDR3 nucleotide sequence: TGTGCCAGCAGCTCCTGGACAGCCCGGATTCCGAACACTGAAGCTTTCTTT.